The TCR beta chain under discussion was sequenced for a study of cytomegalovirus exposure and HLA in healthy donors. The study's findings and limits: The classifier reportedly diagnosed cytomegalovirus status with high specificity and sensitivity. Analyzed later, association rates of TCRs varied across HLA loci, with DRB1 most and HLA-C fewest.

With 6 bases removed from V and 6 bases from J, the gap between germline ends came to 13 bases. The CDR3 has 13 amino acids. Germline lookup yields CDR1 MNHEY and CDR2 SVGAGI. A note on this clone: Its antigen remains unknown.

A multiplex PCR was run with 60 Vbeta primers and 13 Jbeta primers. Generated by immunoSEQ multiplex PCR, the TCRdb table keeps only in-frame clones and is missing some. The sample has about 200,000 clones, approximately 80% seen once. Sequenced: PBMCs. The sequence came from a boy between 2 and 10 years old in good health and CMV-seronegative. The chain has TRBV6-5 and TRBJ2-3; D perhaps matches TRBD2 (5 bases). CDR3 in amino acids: CASRPDGVDTQYF. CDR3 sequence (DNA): TGTGCCAGCAGACCCGACGGGGTTGATACGCAGTATTTT.